This TCR beta chain was sequenced in a study of T cell clonality in common variable immunodeficiency. Study conclusions and caveats: Common variable immunodeficiency TCR beta sequences reportedly had fewer deletions and N-nucleotide insertions.

Aged 9 to 64 years, CVID subjects averaged approximately 36 years old. No CVID subject was ill or on immunomodulatory drugs when sampled. This clone is labeled medium-sized (0.01 to 0.1%). Its specificity is unknown. Using immunoSEQ multiplex PCR, the repertoire was profiled, and TCRdb retains in-frame clones only, with some absent. The data show a few thousand clones, with none appearing a single time. What was sequenced was peripheral blood mononuclear cells. The receptor comes from a human donor with common variable immunodeficiency.

The CDR3: CASSEYRANDYGYTF. CDR3 bases read: TGTGCCAGCAGTGAGTACAGGGCAAATGACTATGGC. J is TRBJ1-2 and V is TRBV2; the D gene is possibly TRBD1 (6 bases). Sequencing ends 3 residues short of the CDR3 end; the germline J gene provides the rest. The CDR3 contains 15 residues. Deletions cut 3 bases from V and 3 bases from J, with 14 bases between. Germline lookup yields CDR1 SNHLY and CDR2 FYNNEI. Full variable domain (missing parts from reference TRBV2 and TRBJ1-2): EPEVTQTPSHQVTQMGQEVILRCVPISNHLYFYWYRQILGQKVEFLVSFYNNEISEKSEIFDDQFSVERPDGSNFTLKIRSTKLEDSAMYFCASSEYRANDYGYTFGSGTRLTVV.